This TCR beta chain appears in the sequencing data of a study of shared clonotypes between healthy human individuals. Study outcomes and limitations: Memory subsets generally showed smaller estimated richness than naive subsets did.

Points on this clone: Its antigen is still unknown.

V was pared by 5 bases and J by 3 bases, with 10 bases between. The germline V gene has CDR1 SGHVS and CDR2 FNYEAQ. This CDR3 spans 13 amino acids. Repertoires were generated with immunoSEQ multiplex PCR, while TCRdb's copy carries only in-frame clones and drops some. Among about 92,000 clones, almost 70% were seen once, and the ten largest hold roughly 50%. The specimen sequenced was memory CD8+ T cells sorted from blood. Subset noted: CD45RO+ cells pooled with CCR7-negative TemRA cells. The chain is built from TRBV7-6 and TRBJ2-5; D might be TRBD2 (6 bases). This TCR came from a man younger than 40 in good health. CDR3 loop: CASSRDSEETQYF. CDR3 in DNA: TGTGCCAGCAGCCGGGACTCCGAAGAGACCCAGTACTTC.